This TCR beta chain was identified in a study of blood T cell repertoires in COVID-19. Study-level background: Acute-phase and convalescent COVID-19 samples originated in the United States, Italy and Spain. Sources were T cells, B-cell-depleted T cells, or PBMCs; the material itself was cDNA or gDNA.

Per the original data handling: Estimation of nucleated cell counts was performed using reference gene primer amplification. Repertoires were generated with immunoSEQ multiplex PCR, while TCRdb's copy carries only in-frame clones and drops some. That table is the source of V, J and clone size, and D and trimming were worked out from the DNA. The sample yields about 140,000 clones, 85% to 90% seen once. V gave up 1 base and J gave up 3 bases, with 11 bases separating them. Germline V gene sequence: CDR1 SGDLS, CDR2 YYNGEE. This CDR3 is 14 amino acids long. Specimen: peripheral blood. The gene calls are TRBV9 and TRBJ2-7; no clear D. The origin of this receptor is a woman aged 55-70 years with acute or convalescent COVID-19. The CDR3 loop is CASSVRADNYEQYF. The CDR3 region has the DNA TGTGCCAGCAGCGTAAGAGCCGACAACTACGAGCAGTACTTC.